The sequence of this T cell receptor (beta chain) was determined in a study of blood T cells in healthy people across ages. At the level of the study: About one barcoded beta molecule per two T cells was captured by template switching.

A second PCR of roughly 7 to 11 cycles used a sample-barcoded 5' primer and a J-beta primer mix. TCRdb recomputed calls from the 5' RACE reads with MiXCR, one row per CDR3 protein. Of about 1,500,000 distinct CDR3 sequences in the sample, 28% were seen once. About this clonotype itself: The junction departs from the called germline gene at one end, perhaps through a read error.

Germline CDR1 and CDR2: SEHNR and FQNEAQ (reference sequence). The CDR3 has 17 residues. This TCR came from a woman aged 30 to 39 in good health. This chain uses TRBV7-9 with TRBJ2-3; a possible D gene is TRBD1 (6 bases). The sequencing sample was made of blood. The CDR3 here is CASSLAGRGLRTDTRYF. The CDR3 nucleotides read TGTGCCAGCAGCTTAGCGGGCAGGGGATTGCGCACAGATACGCGGTATTTT.